The next 24 T cell receptor beta chains were all read from a single sample in a study of blood T cell repertoires in COVID-19. TCRdb's copy holds only in-frame clones and misses some; the assay was immunoSEQ multiplex PCR. The data contain about 24,000 clones, about 83% of them seen just once; the ten biggest clones take up approximately 30%. Sequenced sample: peripheral blood. The source is a human donor with active COVID-19. The donor label of this sample is uncertain.

This rearrangement joins TRBV11-3 to TRBJ2-1, with 9 positions matching TRBD2. Looked up from germline, CDR1 is SGHNT and CDR2 is YENEEA. V lost 5 bases to trimming and J lost 5 bases; unmatched junction nucleotides: 10. The CDR3 consists of 16 residues. CDR3 coding DNA: TGTGCCAGCAGCGCAGAGCTAGCGGGGTACCACAATGAGCAGTTCTTC. It specifies CASSAELAGYHNEQFF.

V usage is TRBV18 and J usage is TRBJ2-1, with a weak D call TRBD1 (5 bases). The V gene lost 1 base and the J gene lost 8 bases, with 6 bases spanning the gap. CDR3 length equals 12 residues. Germline lookup yields CDR1 KGHSH and CDR2 LQKENI. CDR3 amino acids: CASSPQGYEQFF. The CDR3 DNA sequence: TGTGCCAGCTCACCACAGGGGTATGAGCAGTTCTTC.

This chain joins TRBV19 and TRBJ1-4; D possibly corresponds to TRBD1 (6 bases). This CDR3 is built from 16 residues. Trimming left V 6 bases short and J 5 bases short, with 19 bases between. Germline V gives CDR1 LNHDA, CDR2 SQIVND (reference sequence). In DNA, the CDR3 is TGTGCCAGTAGCCTTGGACAGTCAGTGGGGAATGAAAAACTGTTTTTT. Amino acid sequence: CASSLGQSVGNEKLFF. The full variable domain, in which reference TRBV19 and TRBJ1-4 provide the parts outside the CDR3, is DGGITQSPKYLFRKEGQNVTLSCEQNLNHDAMYWYRQDPGQGLRLIYYSQIVNDFQKGDIAEGYSVSREKKESFPLTVTSAQKNPTAFYLCASSLGQSVGNEKLFFGSGTQLSVL.

This chain links TRBV7-9 with TRBJ1-4; tentative D call: TRBD1 (5 bases). The V end lost 5 bases, the J end lost 0 bases, and 10 bases lay between the germline ends. The CDR3 extends over 15 amino acids. Germline V CDR1 and CDR2: SEHNR, FQNEAQ (reference sequence). The DNA of the CDR3 is TGTGCCAGCAGCCTTTTGGGGCCAACTAATGAAAAACTGTTTTTT. Its translation is CASSLLGPTNEKLFF.

CDR3 sequence: CASSRSSYEQYF. The CDR3 DNA is TGTGCCAGCAGCCGGAGCTCCTACGAGCAGTACTTC. This chain uses TRBV11-2 with TRBJ2-7; no clear D gene. Germline V gives CDR1 SGHAT, CDR2 FQNNGV. The CDR3 loop spans 12 amino acids. The V end lost 5 bases, the J end lost 0 bases, and 5 bases lay between the germline ends. Supplemented by reference TRBV11-2 and TRBJ2-7, the full variable domain reads EAGVAQSPRYKIIEKRQSVAFWCNPISGHATLYWYQQILGQGPKLLIQFQNNGVVDDSQLPKDRFSAERLKGVDSTLKIQPAKLEDSAVYLCASSRSSYEQYFGPGTRLTVT.

The genes are TRBV12-3 or TRBV12-4 and TRBJ1-5, with TRBD1 matching 7 bases. J lost 9 bases, V lost 8 bases, and 10 bases had no gene match. This CDR3 has 13 amino acids. The CDR3 region is CASGMTGSGPQHF. CDR3 nucleotides: TGTGCCAGCGGGATGACAGGGAGTGGGCCCCAGCATTTT.

The chain uses TRBV6-1 and TRBJ1-1; the match to TRBD1 covers 7 bases. Losses at the gene ends were 8 bases for V and 3 bases for J; bases not matched to a gene: 6. Germline V gene data show CDR1 as MNHNS and CDR2 as SASEGT. The CDR3 sequence is 13 residues long. The DNA of the CDR3 is TGTGCCAGCCTGAACCAGGGGGACACTGAAGCTTTCTTT. Translation gives CASLNQGDTEAFF.

This sequence joins TRBV19 and TRBJ1-5; D gene ambiguous. V lost 4 bases to trimming and J lost 7 bases, with 11 bases between them. Germline assignment: CDR1 LNHDA and CDR2 SQIVND (reference sequence). There are 13 residues in the CDR3. CDR3 in amino acids: CASSTGSRQPQHF. The DNA for the CDR3 is TGTGCCAGTAGTACGGGGTCTCGCCAGCCCCAGCATTTT.

The V call is TRBV5-1, the J call TRBJ1-2; D is perhaps TRBD1 (6 bases). The CDR3 is 15 residues long. CDR1 SGHRS and CDR2 YFSETQ come from the germline V gene. Between the trimmed V and J ends, which lost 4 bases and 5 bases, there was a span of 18 bases. Written as DNA, the CDR3 is TGCGCCAGCAGCCTCGGACAGACCAGAGGATATGGCTACACCTTC. Translated: CASSLGQTRGYGYTF.

The chain is built from TRBV5-1 and TRBJ2-5, with 8 bases identical to TRBD2. This CDR3 has 16 amino acids. Germline V gene data show CDR1 as SGHRS and CDR2 as YFSETQ. V shed 5 bases, J shed 0 bases, and the junction held 9 bases outside the gene matches. DNA of the CDR3: TGCGCCAGCAGTGGCGGGACGGGGGGGTACCAAGAGACCCAGTACTTC. This sequence encodes CASSGGTGGYQETQYF.

The chain uses TRBV21-1 and TRBJ2-2; the table gives TRBD2 as D, unverified against the DNA. TRBV21-1 constitutes a pseudogene. The CDR3 is made up of 20 amino acids. In DNA form, the CDR3 reads TGTGCCAGCAGCAAAGGAGTCGGACTAGCGGGGGGCCGGAACACCGGGGAGCTGTTTTTT. This gives the protein CASSKGVGLAGGRNTGELFF.

The V and J genes are TRBV7-3 and TRBJ2-1; TRBD2 matches at 13 bases. V lost 5 bases and J lost 6; bases outside the gene matches: 10. Germline loops: CDR1 SGHTA, CDR2 FQGTGA. The CDR3 covers 17 residues. The CDR3 DNA is TGTGCCAGCAGCCAGGGGACTAGCGGGGACCCGTCCAATGAGCAGTTCTTC. This translates into CASSQGTSGDPSNEQFF. The complete variable domain, with remaining parts taken from reference TRBV7-3 and TRBJ2-1, reads GAGVSQTPSNKVTEKGKYVELRCDPISGHTALYWYRQSLGQGPEFLIYFQGTGAADDSGLPNDRFFAVRPEGSVSTLKIQRTERGDSAVYLCASSQGTSGDPSNEQFFGPGTRLTVL.

J is TRBJ2-3 and V is TRBV18; D might be TRBD1 (6 bases). This CDR3 spans 13 amino acids. Per the germline V gene, CDR1 is KGHSH and CDR2 is LQKENI. V was shortened by 4 bases and J by 11 bases, with 16 bases between the two germline ends. CDR3 in DNA: TGTGCCAGCTCACGATCACAGGGCCGGGAGCAGTATTTT. It codes for CASSRSQGREQYF.

For the CDR3, the DNA is TGTGCCAGTAGACTAGGACCCACAGATACGCAGTATTTT. This codes for CASRLGPTDTQYF. The chain combines TRBV25-1 with TRBJ2-3; D is perhaps TRBD2 (6 bases). Germline V lookup: CDR1 MGHDK, CDR2 SYGVNS. The CDR3 sequence is 13 residues long. Trimming shortened V by 9 bases and J by 2 bases, and 12 bases separated the two germline ends.

This chain links TRBV5-1 with TRBJ1-2; tentatively, D is TRBD1 (5 bases). The CDR3 length is 13 residues. The V gene lost 0 bases and the J gene lost 4 bases, with 7 bases spanning the gap. The germline V gene has CDR1 SGHRS and CDR2 YFSETQ. The CDR3 is CASSLVGAYGYTF. As DNA, the CDR3 is TGCGCCAGCAGCTTGGTAGGGGCCTATGGCTACACCTTC.

V gene TRBV7-9 combines with J gene TRBJ2-1, with 7 positions matching TRBD2. V dropped 4 bases and J dropped 1; count of bases not matched to a gene: 4. The V gene's germline CDR1 is SEHNR and CDR2 FQNEAQ (reference sequence). The CDR3 is made up of 15 amino acids. CDR3 nucleotide sequence: TGTGCCAGCAGCTCGGCGGGAGAATCCTACAATGAGCAGTTCTTC. Protein product: CASSSAGESYNEQFF. Full variable domain (outside the CDR3, taken from reference TRBV7-9 and TRBJ2-1): DTGVSQNPRHKITKRGQNVTFRCDPISEHNRLYWYRQTLGQGPEFLTYFQNEAQLEKSRLLSDRFSAERPKGSFSTLEIQRTEQGDSAMYLCASSSAGESYNEQFFGPGTRLTVL.

The chain combines TRBV7-3 with TRBJ2-1; D gene unclear. The CDR3 spans 13 residues. Trimming pared 2 bases from V and 4 bases from J, leaving 6 bases between. Germline V gene data show CDR1 as SGHTA and CDR2 as FQGTGA. The CDR3 DNA is TGTGCCAGCAGCTTACGCCTATACAATGAGCAGTTCTTC. This gives the protein CASSLRLYNEQFF.

This sequence joins TRBV18 and TRBJ2-7, with 14 nucleotides matching TRBD2. Germline V gene data show CDR1 as KGHSH and CDR2 as LQKENI. The J segment lost 4 bases and the V segment lost 6 bases, leaving 14 bases of the junction unmatched. The CDR3 totals 18 residues. CDR3 bases: TGTGCCAGCTCTGAATACGGGACTAGCGGGGGCGCATTTTACGAGCAGTACTTC. Amino acid sequence: CASSEYGTSGGAFYEQYF.

CDR3 protein: CASSLAVAGGLRETQYF. CDR3 in DNA: TGCGCCAGCAGCCTCGCGGTGGCGGGAGGGCTTAGGGAGACCCAGTACTTC. The chain is built from TRBV5-1 and TRBJ2-5; 9 bases line up with TRBD2. Germline-derived CDR1 and CDR2 are SGHRS and YFSETQ. The CDR3 is 17 amino acids. V lost 4 bases, J lost 5 bases, and 15 bases stayed unmatched.

The chain joins TRBV10-3 to TRBJ1-2, with D maybe TRBD1 (5 bases). The CDR3 runs to 14 residues. Per germline, CDR1 ENHRY and CDR2 SYGVKD. V shed 11 bases and J shed 3 bases, with 19 bases lying between them. CDR3 in amino acids: CAAKLTGGYYGYTF. CDR3 bases: TGTGCCGCCAAGCTAACGGGGGGGTACTATGGCTACACCTTC.

The V and J genes are TRBV25-1 and TRBJ2-7; 11 bases are shared with TRBD2. The V segment lost 0 bases and the J segment 2 bases; nucleotides outside the gene matches: 9. Germline lookup yields CDR1 MGHDK and CDR2 SYGVNS. This CDR3 is built from 18 residues. CDR3 nucleotides: TGTGCCAGCAGTGAATATAAGCCTAGCGGGAGGCGCCCCTACGAGCAGTACTTC. It specifies CASSEYKPSGRRPYEQYF.

CDR3 protein: CASSQEGGTGTNEQFF. The CDR3 DNA sequence: TGCGCCAGCAGCCAAGAAGGGGGAACAGGGACGAATGAGCAGTTCTTC. The chain joins TRBV4-1 to TRBJ2-1; a weak D match, TRBD1 (6 bases). The germline CDR1 and CDR2 sequences are MGHRA and YSYEKL. The V end was cut by 0 bases, the J end by 7 bases, with 16 bases between. This CDR3 contains 16 residues.

V usage is TRBV6-5 and J usage is TRBJ1-1; a weak D match, TRBD1 (6 bases). Germline CDR1 MNHEY, CDR2 SVGAGI. V lost 8 bases to trimming and J lost 1 base, with 11 bases between them. The CDR3 is 13 residues long. The CDR3 DNA follows: TGTGCCAGCGGGCGGGGGCGGAACACTGAAGCTTTCTTT. This translates into CASGRGRNTEAFF.

The gene calls are TRBV5-6 and TRBJ2-2; 8 nucleotides align to TRBD2. The ends lost 2 bases at V and 4 bases at J; junction bases unmatched: 4. The CDR3 covers 15 residues. Germline CDR1 reads SGHDT; CDR2 reads YYEEEE. The CDR3 spells CASSLAGAPTGELFF. In nucleotides, the CDR3 is TGTGCCAGCAGCTTAGCGGGGGCCCCCACCGGGGAGCTGTTTTTT.